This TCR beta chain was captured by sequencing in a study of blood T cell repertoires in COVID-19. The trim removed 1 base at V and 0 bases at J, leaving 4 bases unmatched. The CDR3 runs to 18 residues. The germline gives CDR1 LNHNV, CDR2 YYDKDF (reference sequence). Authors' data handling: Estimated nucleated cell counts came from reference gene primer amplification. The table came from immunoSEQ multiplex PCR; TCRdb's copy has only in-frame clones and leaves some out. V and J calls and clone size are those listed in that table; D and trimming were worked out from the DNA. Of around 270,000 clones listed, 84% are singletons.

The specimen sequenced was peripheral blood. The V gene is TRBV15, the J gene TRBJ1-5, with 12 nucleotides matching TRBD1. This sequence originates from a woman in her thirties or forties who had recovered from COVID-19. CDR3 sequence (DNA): TGTGCCACCAGCAGAGGGGGACAGGGGGCGCGTAGCAATCAGCCCCAGCATTTT. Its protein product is CATSRGGQGARSNQPQHF.